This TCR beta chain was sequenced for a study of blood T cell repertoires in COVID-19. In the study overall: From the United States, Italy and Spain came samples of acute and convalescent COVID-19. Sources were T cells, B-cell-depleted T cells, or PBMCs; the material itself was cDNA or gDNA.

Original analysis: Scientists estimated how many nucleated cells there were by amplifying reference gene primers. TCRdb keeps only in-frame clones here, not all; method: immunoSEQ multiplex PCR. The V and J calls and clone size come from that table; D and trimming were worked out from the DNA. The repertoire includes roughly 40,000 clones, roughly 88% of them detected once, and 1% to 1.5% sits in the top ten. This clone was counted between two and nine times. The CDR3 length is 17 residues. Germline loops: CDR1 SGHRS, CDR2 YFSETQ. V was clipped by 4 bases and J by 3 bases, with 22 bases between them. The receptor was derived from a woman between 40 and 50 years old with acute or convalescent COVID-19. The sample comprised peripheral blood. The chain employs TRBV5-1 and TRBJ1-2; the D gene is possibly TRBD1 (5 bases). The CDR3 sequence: CASSAEVPFGDYYGYTF. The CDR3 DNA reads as TGCGCCAGCAGCGCAGAAGTGCCGTTTGGGGACTACTATGGCTACACCTTC.